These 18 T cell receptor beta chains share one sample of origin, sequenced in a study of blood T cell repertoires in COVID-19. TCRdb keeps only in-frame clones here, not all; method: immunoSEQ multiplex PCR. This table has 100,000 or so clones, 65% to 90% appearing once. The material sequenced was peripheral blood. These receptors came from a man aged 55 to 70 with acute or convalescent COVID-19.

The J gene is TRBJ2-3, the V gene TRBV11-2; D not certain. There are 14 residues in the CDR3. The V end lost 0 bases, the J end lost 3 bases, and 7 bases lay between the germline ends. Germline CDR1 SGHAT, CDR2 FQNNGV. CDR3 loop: CASSLDQATDTQYF. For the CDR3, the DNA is TGTGCCAGCAGCTTAGATCAGGCAACAGATACGCAGTATTTT. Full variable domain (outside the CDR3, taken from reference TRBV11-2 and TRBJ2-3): EAGVAQSPRYKIIEKRQSVAFWCNPISGHATLYWYQQILGQGPKLLIQFQNNGVVDDSQLPKDRFSAERLKGVDSTLKIQPAKLEDSAVYLCASSLDQATDTQYFGPGTRLTVL.

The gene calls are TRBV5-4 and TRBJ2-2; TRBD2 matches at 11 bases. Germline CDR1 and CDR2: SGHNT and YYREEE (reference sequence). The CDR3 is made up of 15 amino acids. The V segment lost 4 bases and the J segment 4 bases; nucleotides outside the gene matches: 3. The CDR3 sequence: CASSLGTSGTGELFF. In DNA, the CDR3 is TGTGCCAGCAGCCTCGGGACTAGCGGCACCGGGGAGCTGTTTTTT.

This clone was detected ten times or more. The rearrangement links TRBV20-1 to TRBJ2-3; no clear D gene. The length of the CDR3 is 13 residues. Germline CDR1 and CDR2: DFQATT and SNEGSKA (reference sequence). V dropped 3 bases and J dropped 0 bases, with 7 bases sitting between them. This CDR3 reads CSASHGSTDTQYF. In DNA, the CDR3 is TGCAGTGCTAGTCACGGTAGCACAGATACGCAGTATTTT.

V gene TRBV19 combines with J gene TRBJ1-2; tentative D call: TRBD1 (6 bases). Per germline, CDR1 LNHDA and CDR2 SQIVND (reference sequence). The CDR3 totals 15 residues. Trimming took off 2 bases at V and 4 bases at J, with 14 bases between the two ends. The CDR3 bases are TGTGCCAGTAGTATATCTCATGCAGGGGCCTATGGCTACACCTTC. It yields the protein CASSISHAGAYGYTF.

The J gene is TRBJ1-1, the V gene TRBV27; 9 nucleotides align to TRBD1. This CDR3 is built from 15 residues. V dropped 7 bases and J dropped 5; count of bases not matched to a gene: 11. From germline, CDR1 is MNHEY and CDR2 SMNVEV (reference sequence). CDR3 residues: CASKLTGGASTEAFF. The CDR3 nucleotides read TGTGCCAGCAAGCTTACAGGGGGCGCAAGTACTGAAGCTTTCTTT.

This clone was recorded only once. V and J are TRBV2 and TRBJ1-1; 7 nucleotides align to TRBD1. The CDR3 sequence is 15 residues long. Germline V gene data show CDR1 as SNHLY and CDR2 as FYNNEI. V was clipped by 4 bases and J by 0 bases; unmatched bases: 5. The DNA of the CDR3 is TGTGCCAGCAGTGTCCGGACAGGCCTGAACACTGAAGCTTTCTTT. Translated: CASSVRTGLNTEAFF.

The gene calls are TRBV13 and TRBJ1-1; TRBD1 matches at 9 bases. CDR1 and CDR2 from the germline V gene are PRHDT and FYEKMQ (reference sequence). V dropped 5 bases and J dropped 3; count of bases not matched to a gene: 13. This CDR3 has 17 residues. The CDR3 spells CASSTYNRGLWDTEAFF. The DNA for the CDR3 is TGTGCCAGCAGCACCTATAACAGGGGGCTCTGGGACACTGAAGCTTTCTTT.

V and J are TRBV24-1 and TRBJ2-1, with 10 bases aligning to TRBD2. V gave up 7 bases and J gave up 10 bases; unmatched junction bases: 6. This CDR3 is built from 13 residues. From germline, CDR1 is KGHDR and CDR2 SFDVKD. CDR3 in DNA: TGTGCCACCAGGGCTAGCGGGAGTATAGAGCAGTTCTTC. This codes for CATRASGSIEQFF.

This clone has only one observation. Here the CDR3 reads CATSRGSTGSPLHF. The DNA for the CDR3 is TGTGCCACATCACGGGGGTCAACGGGATCACCCCTCCACTTT. The genes are TRBV6-5 and TRBJ1-6, with D possibly matching TRBD1 (5 bases). The length of the CDR3 is 14 residues. Trimming took off 10 bases at V and 10 bases at J, with 20 bases between the two ends. CDR1 is MNHEY and CDR2 is SVGAGI in the germline V gene.

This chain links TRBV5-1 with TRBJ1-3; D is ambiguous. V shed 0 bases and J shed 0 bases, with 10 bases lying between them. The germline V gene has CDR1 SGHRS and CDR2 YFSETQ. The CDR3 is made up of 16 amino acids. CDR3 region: CASSLAIPGSGNTIYF. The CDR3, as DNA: TGCGCCAGCAGCTTGGCTATACCAGGCTCTGGAAACACCATATATTTT.

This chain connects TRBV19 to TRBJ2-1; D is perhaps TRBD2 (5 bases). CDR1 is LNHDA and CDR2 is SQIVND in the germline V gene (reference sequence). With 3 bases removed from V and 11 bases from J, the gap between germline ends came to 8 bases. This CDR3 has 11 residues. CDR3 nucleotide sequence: TGTGCCAGTAGTATCCCGGGGAAGCAGTTCTTC. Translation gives CASSIPGKQFF.

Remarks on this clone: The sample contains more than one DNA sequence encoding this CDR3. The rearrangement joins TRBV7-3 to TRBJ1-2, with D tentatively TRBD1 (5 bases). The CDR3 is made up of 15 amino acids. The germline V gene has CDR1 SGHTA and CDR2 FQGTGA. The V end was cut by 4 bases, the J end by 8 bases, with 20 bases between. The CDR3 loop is CASSSTGTPSGGYTF. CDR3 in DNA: TGTGCCAGCAGCTCTACCGGGACTCCATCCGGAGGCTACACCTTC. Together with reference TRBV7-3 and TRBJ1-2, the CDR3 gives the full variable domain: GAGVSQTPSNKVTEKGKYVELRCDPISGHTALYWYRQSLGQGPEFLIYFQGTGAADDSGLPNDRFFAVRPEGSVSTLKIQRTERGDSAVYLCASSSTGTPSGGYTFGSGTRLTVV.

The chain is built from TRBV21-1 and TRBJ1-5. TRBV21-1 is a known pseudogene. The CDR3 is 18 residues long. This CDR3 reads CASSKAARADYSNQPQHF. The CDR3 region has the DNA TGTGCCAGCAGCAAAGCCGCCCGAGCTGATTATAGCAATCAGCCCCAGCATTTT.

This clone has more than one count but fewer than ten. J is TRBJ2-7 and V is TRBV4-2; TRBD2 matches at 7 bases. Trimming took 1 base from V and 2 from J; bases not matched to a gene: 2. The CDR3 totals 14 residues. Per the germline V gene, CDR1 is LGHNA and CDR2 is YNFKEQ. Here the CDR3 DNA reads TGTGCCAGCAGCCAAGTTGGGGGGGCCTACGAGCAGTACTTC. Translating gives CASSQVGGAYEQYF.

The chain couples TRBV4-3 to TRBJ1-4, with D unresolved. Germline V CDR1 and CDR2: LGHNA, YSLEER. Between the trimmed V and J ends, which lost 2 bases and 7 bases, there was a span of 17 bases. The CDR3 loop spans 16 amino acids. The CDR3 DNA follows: TGCGCCAGCAGCCAAAATCTCCGGGAGAAGAGTGAAAAACTGTTTTTT. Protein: CASSQNLREKSEKLFF.

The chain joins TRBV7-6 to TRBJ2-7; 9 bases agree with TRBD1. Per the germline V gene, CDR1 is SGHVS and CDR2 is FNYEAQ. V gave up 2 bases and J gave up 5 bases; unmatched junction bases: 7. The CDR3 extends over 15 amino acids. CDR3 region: CASSLSAGQGHEQYF. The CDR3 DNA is TGTGCCAGCAGCTTATCCGCGGGACAGGGTCACGAGCAGTACTTC. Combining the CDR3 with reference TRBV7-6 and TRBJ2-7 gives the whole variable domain GAGVSQSPRYKVTKRGQDVALRCDPISGHVSLYWYRQALGQGPEFLTYFNYEAQQDKSGLPNDRFSAERPEGSISTLTIQRTEQRDSAMYRCASSLSAGQGHEQYFGPGTRLTVT.

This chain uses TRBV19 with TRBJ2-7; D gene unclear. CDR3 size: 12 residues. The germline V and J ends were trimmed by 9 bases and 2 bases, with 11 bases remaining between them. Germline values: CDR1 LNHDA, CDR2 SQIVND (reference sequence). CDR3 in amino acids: CASATSPYEQYF. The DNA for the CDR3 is TGTGCCAGCGCGACATCCCCCTACGAGCAGTACTTC.

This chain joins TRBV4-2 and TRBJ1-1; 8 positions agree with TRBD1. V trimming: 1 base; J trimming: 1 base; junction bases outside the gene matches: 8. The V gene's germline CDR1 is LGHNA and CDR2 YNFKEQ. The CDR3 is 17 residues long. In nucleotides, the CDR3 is TGTGCCAGCAGCCAAGCAGGACAGGGATTTTCGAACACTGAAGCTTTCTTT. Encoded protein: CASSQAGQGFSNTEAFF.